Below, one T cell receptor (beta chain) is given with its context. Its antigen is as yet unknown. This specimen comes from a study of vaccination and CD4 T cells after COVID-19. Study-wide context: Post-vaccine specimens were obtained a median roughly 70 days after dose two (range 14 to 241).

Treatment here: approximately 9-day PBMC culture with coronavirus spike peptide pools or control peptides (ViraFEST assay). Prior to the COVID-19 pandemic (2011-2018), the unexposed donor's CD4+ T cells were collected. IL-2 (around 9 IU/ml) and peptide pools (about 9 ug/ml) were added to cultures of 1.5 million to 2 million PBMCs per well. When approximately nine days of culture had elapsed, CD4+ T cells were isolated by negative selection. Sequence data for DNA of cultured CD4+ T cells were generated by the Oncomine TCR Beta short-read assay. Extraction of genomic DNA was performed on cultured CD4+ T cells. TCRdb redid the calling of the PCR reads with MiXCR, one entry per CDR3 protein. The data show fewer than 7,500 distinct CDR3 sequences, around 71% seen once. Trimming cost V 5 bases and J 5 bases; bases outside gene matches: 9. The germline gives CDR1 SGHTA, CDR2 FQGNSA. This CDR3 is built from 15 residues.

The specimen sequenced was CD4+ T cells from blood, cultured in vitro. This receptor was identified in a human donor in good health. The chain recombines TRBV7-2 with TRBJ1-5, with 7 bases lining up with TRBD1. The CDR3 spells CASSRTGWGHQPQHF. In DNA, the CDR3 is TGTGCCAGCAGCAGGACAGGTTGGGGGCATCAGCCCCAGCATTTT.